These 30 T cell receptor beta chains were sequenced from one sample in a study of blood T cell repertoires in COVID-19 (dated by TCRdb to between 2020 and 2021). The library was built by means of the immunoSEQ multiplex PCR assay. As stored in TCRdb, this immuneACCESS dataset retains in-frame rearrangements with V and J assigned. A fraction of the clones does not appear; measured against another copy, unresolved V genes explain less than half of the discrepancy, and the remainder lacks a known reason. For this sample there are about 59,000 clones; 75% to 95% appear just once. The top ten hold more than 15% of the sample. The sequenced sample was peripheral blood. Source of these receptors: a man of 80 years or more with acute or convalescent COVID-19.

The J gene is TRBJ2-5, the V gene TRBV6-5; TRBD1 matches at 8 bases. Germline values: CDR1 MNHEY, CDR2 SVGAGI. V shed 2 bases and J 4 bases; nucleotides not matched to a gene: 6. The CDR3 has 15 amino acids. Here the CDR3 DNA reads TGTGCCAGCAGTTACCTGGACAGGGAAGGAGAGACCCAGTACTTC. Its translation is CASSYLDREGETQYF.

This chain joins TRBV7-6 and TRBJ2-3; 10 nucleotides agree with TRBD1. The length of the CDR3 is 16 residues. CDR1 SGHVS and CDR2 FNYEAQ come from the germline V gene. Trimming cost V 5 bases and J 1 base; bases outside gene matches: 6. The CDR3 reads CASSPRQGAGTDTQYF. CDR3 nucleotide sequence: TGTGCCAGCAGCCCCCGACAGGGGGCTGGCACAGATACGCAGTATTTT. The complete variable domain, with remaining parts taken from reference TRBV7-6 and TRBJ2-3, reads GAGVSQSPRYKVTKRGQDVALRCDPISGHVSLYWYRQALGQGPEFLTYFNYEAQQDKSGLPNDRFSAERPEGSISTLTIQRTEQRDSAMYRCASSPRQGAGTDTQYFGPGTRLTVL.

The chain joins TRBV3-1 (or the pseudogene TRBV3-2) to TRBJ1-4, with unresolved D. CDR1 is LGHDT, CDR2 YNNKEL, per germline (reference sequence). CDR3 length: 15 amino acids. The ends were cut back, 0 bases at V and 5 bases at J, with 10 bases in the middle. In DNA, the CDR3 is TGTGCCAGCAGCCAAGAATGGCCCCCGAATGAAAAACTGTTTTTT. Translation: CASSQEWPPNEKLFF.

The chain recombines TRBV3-1 (or the pseudogene TRBV3-2) with TRBJ2-7; D possibly corresponds to TRBD1 (5 bases). CDR1 and CDR2 from the germline V gene are LGHDT and YNNKEL (reference sequence). Trimming removed 1 base from V and 2 bases from J, with 15 bases in between. The CDR3 extends over 16 amino acids. The CDR3 protein is CASSQAHGPGTYEQYF. In DNA form, the CDR3 reads TGTGCCAGCAGCCAAGCCCATGGGCCAGGGACCTACGAGCAGTACTTC.

This chain uses TRBV28 with TRBJ2-2; 7 bases are shared with TRBD1. Per germline, CDR1 MDHEN and CDR2 SYDVKM. The ends lost 8 bases at V and 1 base at J; junction bases unmatched: 7. The length of the CDR3 is 15 residues. CDR3 bases: TGTGCCAGCCTGCCGGGACAGAGGAACACCGGGGAGCTGTTTTTT. Amino acid sequence: CASLPGQRNTGELFF.

The chain recombines TRBV7-9 with TRBJ2-5, with 10 bases fitting TRBD2. The CDR3 sequence is 15 residues long. Germline loops: CDR1 SEHNR, CDR2 FQNEAQ (reference sequence). V lost 5 bases and J lost 2; bases outside the gene matches: 5. The CDR3 bases are TGTGCCAGCAGCGAAGGACTAGCGGAGCAAGAGACCCAGTACTTC. Amino acid sequence: CASSEGLAEQETQYF.

This rearrangement joins TRBV5-1 to TRBJ1-4, with a possible D match to TRBD1 (6 bases). The CDR3 extends over 15 amino acids. V lost 2 bases, J lost 0 bases, and 8 bases lay in between. Germline lookup yields CDR1 SGHRS and CDR2 YFSETQ. The CDR3: CASSFGQSTNEKLFF. The CDR3 DNA reads TGCGCCAGCAGCTTCGGACAGTCAACTAATGAAAAACTGTTTTTT.

The DNA of the CDR3 is TGTGCCAGCAGCCGGGACAGGGTCACTGAAGCTTTCTTT. Residues: CASSRDRVTEAFF. The chain uses TRBV25-1 and TRBJ1-1; 9 positions agree with TRBD1. With 6 bases clipped from V and 4 bases from J, the junction kept 3 bases outside the gene matches. The CDR3 length is 13 residues. The V gene's germline CDR1 is MGHDK and CDR2 SYGVNS.

The chain employs TRBV30 and TRBJ2-7; 7 nucleotides match TRBD2. The CDR3 runs 15 residues. CDR1 and CDR2 (germline): GTSNPN, SVGIG (reference sequence). V lost 2 bases to trimming and J lost 2 bases; unmatched junction nucleotides: 9. CDR3 protein: CAWSPVGRGAYEQYF. CDR3 nucleotide sequence: TGTGCCTGGAGTCCCGTAGGGAGGGGTGCCTACGAGCAGTACTTC.

CDR3: CASSLLAQNEQFF. The CDR3 DNA sequence: TGTGCCAGCAGTTTACTAGCTCAGAATGAGCAGTTCTTC. The chain combines TRBV28 with TRBJ2-1, with D possibly being TRBD2 (5 bases). Germline loops: CDR1 MDHEN, CDR2 SYDVKM. This CDR3 contains 13 residues. The V end lost 2 bases, the J end lost 7 bases, and 9 bases lay between the germline ends.

The CDR3 sequence: CASSTGLAGVSETQYF. CDR3 coding DNA: TGTGCCAGCAGCACCGGACTAGCGGGGGTATCAGAGACCCAGTACTTC. The chain carries TRBV9 and TRBJ2-5; 13 nucleotides agree with TRBD2. The V gene's germline CDR1 is SGDLS and CDR2 YYNGEE. With V trimmed by 4 bases and J by 4 bases, 7 bases remained unmatched. The CDR3 consists of 16 residues.

This sequence joins TRBV6-5 and TRBJ1-2; D remains ambiguous. The V gene lost 6 bases and the J gene lost 3 bases, with 8 bases spanning the gap. CDR3 size: 12 residues. Germline V gene lookup returns CDR1 MNHEY and CDR2 SVGAGI. The CDR3 region is CASSFSDYGYTF. The CDR3 nucleotides read TGTGCCAGCAGCTTCAGCGACTATGGCTACACCTTC.

This clone was found a few times. This chain connects TRBV2 to TRBJ2-6, with 10 bases fitting TRBD2. The junction had 3 bases not matched to a gene; V was cut back by 4 bases and J by 0 bases. CDR3 length equals 17 residues. The germline gives CDR1 SNHLY, CDR2 FYNNEI. The CDR3 coding sequence is TGTGCCAGCAGTGCGGTAGCGGGGGGCTCTGGGGCCAACGTCCTGACTTTC. Residues: CASSAVAGGSGANVLTF.

The V and J genes are TRBV3-1 (or the pseudogene TRBV3-2) and TRBJ1-6, with D perhaps matching TRBD1 (5 bases). The CDR3 length is 16 residues. CDR1 LGHDT and CDR2 YNNKEL come from the germline V gene (reference sequence). Trimming stripped 4 bases from V and 10 bases from J, with 20 bases between. CDR3 loop: CASSPSDIGGASPLHF. CDR3 nucleotide sequence: TGTGCCAGCAGCCCCTCGGACATCGGGGGAGCCTCACCCCTCCACTTT.

This clone came up once. Here the CDR3 reads CASRPPRLAGAPYSTYEQYF. The CDR3 region has the DNA TGCGCCAGCAGGCCTCCCCGACTAGCGGGGGCTCCTTATTCCACCTACGAGCAGTACTTC. The chain carries TRBV23-1 and TRBJ2-7; 12 bases fit TRBD2. TRBV23-1 is an ORF, and what it does is uncertain. Trimming cost V 6 bases and J 2 bases; bases outside gene matches: 20. The length of the CDR3 is 20 residues.

The chain joins TRBV5-1 to TRBJ2-7; no firm D call. Germline V gene lookup returns CDR1 SGHRS and CDR2 YFSETQ. The CDR3 runs 14 residues. Trimming left V 4 bases short and J 1 base short, with 12 bases between. CDR3 in amino acids: CASSPEELSYEQYF. CDR3 coding DNA: TGCGCCAGCAGCCCTGAGGAGTTATCCTACGAGCAGTACTTC.

This rearrangement joins TRBV3-1 (or the pseudogene TRBV3-2) to TRBJ2-1, with 9 bases that match TRBD1. Unmatched junction bases numbered 16, after V lost 4 bases and J lost 9 bases. The CDR3 has 17 amino acids. The germline V gene encodes CDR1 LGHDT and CDR2 YNNKEL (reference sequence). The CDR3: CASSLWGTGTGTGEQFF. CDR3 sequence (DNA): TGTGCCAGCAGCCTCTGGGGGACTGGGACAGGGACGGGTGAGCAGTTCTTC.

This clone was found a few times. V gene TRBV28 combines with J gene TRBJ1-3; D not certain. CDR1 and CDR2 from the germline V gene are MDHEN and SYDVKM. This CDR3 contains 14 residues. V lost 3 bases to trimming and J lost 4 bases, with 10 bases between them. The CDR3 sequence: CASSFLAGGNTIYF. In DNA, the CDR3 is TGTGCCAGCAGTTTTTTGGCGGGGGGAAACACCATATATTTT. The full variable domain, completed using reference TRBV28 and TRBJ1-3, is DVKVTQSSRYLVKRTGEKVFLECVQDMDHENMFWYRQDPGLGLRLIYFSYDVKMKEKGDIPEGYSVSREKKERFSLILESASTNQTSMYLCASSFLAGGNTIYFGEGSWLTVV.

The chain employs TRBV5-1 and TRBJ2-3, with 8 nucleotides matching TRBD1. Germline V gene data show CDR1 as SGHRS and CDR2 as YFSETQ. The CDR3 has 14 amino acids. V trimming: 5 bases; J trimming: 0 bases; junction bases outside the gene matches: 2. CDR3 residues: CASSTGGSTDTQYF. The CDR3 DNA follows: TGCGCCAGCAGTACAGGGGGAAGCACAGATACGCAGTATTTT.

The J gene is TRBJ1-4, the V gene TRBV10-3; tentative D call: TRBD1 (5 bases). The CDR3 length is 15 residues. CDR1 is ENHRY, CDR2 SYGVKD, per germline. V lost 0 bases and J 7 bases, leaving 12 bases between the germline ends. CDR3 nucleotide sequence: TGTGCCATCAGTGAGTCAGGGGCGGTGGGTGAAAAACTGTTTTTT. Its translation is CAISESGAVGEKLFF.

This clone was recorded only once. CDR3 sequence reads: CASSISEGYTF. The CDR3 DNA sequence: TGTGCCAGTAGTATCTCGGAGGGCTACACCTTC. The chain joins TRBV19 to TRBJ1-2; D ambiguous. The CDR3 contains 11 residues. V lost 3 bases to trimming and J lost 8 bases, with 7 bases between them. CDR1 is LNHDA and CDR2 is SQIVND in the germline V gene (reference sequence).

The rearrangement joins TRBV24-1 to TRBJ2-2; TRBD1 matches at 11 bases. Germline trimming cut 7 bases from V and 7 bases from J; bases unmatched to any gene: 4. This CDR3 region has 14 residues. Germline V gives CDR1 KGHDR, CDR2 SFDVKD. The DNA of the CDR3 is TGTGCCACCAGGGACAGGGGGCTCGGCGGGGAGCTGTTTTTT. Its protein product is CATRDRGLGGELFF.

This clone occurred a few times. The CDR3 here is CASSSPRGAGNEQFF. CDR3 bases: TGTGCCAGCAGTTCACCGCGGGGGGCCGGCAATGAGCAGTTCTTC. This chain joins TRBV27 and TRBJ2-1; 8 positions match TRBD2. Germline CDR1 is MNHEY and CDR2 is SMNVEV (reference sequence). This CDR3 spans 15 amino acids. V shed 4 bases and J 6 bases; nucleotides not matched to a gene: 8.

This clone was seen more than once but under ten times. V gene TRBV28 combines with J gene TRBJ1-2; TRBD1 matches at 8 bases. After removal of 1 base from V and 5 bases from J, the junction contained 3 bases not matched to a gene. The V gene's germline CDR1 is MDHEN and CDR2 SYDVKM. The CDR3 loop spans 14 amino acids. The CDR3 protein is CASSLSTGGYGYTF. CDR3 in DNA: TGTGCCAGCAGTTTATCTACAGGGGGTTATGGCTACACCTTC.

The rearrangement uses TRBV2 and TRBJ2-5; 8 bases map to TRBD2. Germline V lookup: CDR1 SNHLY, CDR2 FYNNEI. This CDR3 spans 14 amino acids. The trim removed 3 bases at V and 5 bases at J, leaving 5 bases unmatched. The DNA for the CDR3 is TGTGCCAGCAGTGACGGCGGGGGGCGGGAGACCCAGTACTTC. Its translation is CASSDGGGRETQYF.

The gene calls are TRBV11-3 and TRBJ2-2; possible D gene TRBD1, 6 bases. Trimming left V 5 bases short and J 10 bases short, with 11 bases between. The CDR3 loop spans 12 amino acids. Germline V lookup: CDR1 SGHNT, CDR2 YENEEA. CDR3 residues: CASSLGTSELFF. The CDR3 bases are TGTGCCAGCAGCCTAGGGACATCGGAGCTGTTTTTT.

The gene calls are TRBV18 and TRBJ2-1; D unresolved. CDR1 is KGHSH, CDR2 LQKENI, per germline. The CDR3 contains 14 residues. Trimming took 3 bases from V and 6 from J, leaving 12 bases between them. CDR3 sequence reads: CASSPQMAANEQFF. Here the CDR3 DNA reads TGTGCCAGCTCACCCCAAATGGCGGCCAATGAGCAGTTCTTC.

The chain couples TRBV30 to TRBJ1-2; no definite D call. V lost 3 bases and J 8 bases, leaving 16 bases between the germline ends. Germline V CDR1 and CDR2: GTSNPN, SVGIG (reference sequence). This CDR3 has 13 amino acids. In nucleotides, the CDR3 is TGTGCCTGGAGCACCCACCCCGGGGTGGGCTACACCTTC. This sequence encodes CAWSTHPGVGYTF.

The rearrangement links TRBV30 to TRBJ2-3, with 14 bases identical to TRBD2. J gave up 6 bases and V 0 bases, and 8 bases lay outside the gene matches. In germline, CDR1 is GTSNPN, CDR2 SVGIG (reference sequence). CDR3 length equals 17 residues. The CDR3 DNA sequence: TGTGCCTGGAGTGTCGCGACTAGCGGGGGGGCCGGGGATACGCAGTATTTT. Protein product: CAWSVATSGGAGDTQYF.

The CDR3 sequence: CASSPNSGAYNEQFF. The DNA for the CDR3 is TGTGCCAGCAGCCCAAATAGCGGGGCCTACAATGAGCAGTTCTTC. The chain combines TRBV7-3 with TRBJ2-1; 8 positions agree with TRBD2. This CDR3 contains 15 residues. Germline loops: CDR1 SGHTA, CDR2 FQGTGA. J was trimmed by 2 bases and V by 5 bases; bases with no gene match: 5. Full variable domain (missing parts from reference TRBV7-3 and TRBJ2-1): GAGVSQTPSNKVTEKGKYVELRCDPISGHTALYWYRQSLGQGPEFLIYFQGTGAADDSGLPNDRFFAVRPEGSVSTLKIQRTERGDSAVYLCASSPNSGAYNEQFFGPGTRLTVL.